Given below is one TCR beta chain in context. Its target is not known. The sample belongs to a study of OX40 agonist ivuxolimab in advanced cancers. Overall study context: A male proportion of 70% to 90% was recorded, with mean age around 60 years and range roughly 20 to 85. Antecedent anti-PD-1, anti-PD-L1 or anti-CTLA-4 therapy was permissible, with over 35% having received some. Two patients with cutaneous melanoma and one with hepatocellular carcinoma, three in total, showed partial responses.

Assay: immunoSEQ multiplex PCR; the TCRdb copy retains only in-frame clones and omits some. This table has around 82,000 clones, approximately 91% appearing once. The CDR3 extends over 15 amino acids. V dropped 5 bases and J dropped 5 bases, with 16 bases sitting between them. Germline values: CDR1 SEHNR, CDR2 FQNEAQ (reference sequence). Findings of the study overall: Expanded clones were, on average, more numerous in CD8+ T cells than in CD4+.

The sample here was CD4+ or CD8+ T cells sorted from blood, taken in a trial of the OX40 agonist ivuxolimab. This rearrangement joins TRBV7-9 to TRBJ2-1; D might be TRBD2 (5 bases). The TCR originated in an adult with an advanced solid tumor such as melanoma, head and neck, liver or kidney cancer. CDR3 nucleotides: TGTGCCAGCAGCAGGGTCGGCGGGTCCCACAATGAGCAGTTCTTC. Amino acids: CASSRVGGSHNEQFF.